The following is a T cell receptor beta chain sequence with its context. Its antigen is unknown. These data come from a study of radiotherapy plus CTLA-4 blockade in lung cancer. For the study at large: Disease control was achieved by just over 30% of patients, and objective responses by more than 15%. Points from the study as a whole: Early shifts in blood T cell clones, with interferon-beta, reportedly predicted response best. Radiotherapy plus ipilimumab was followed by expansion in blood of tumor-derived TCR clones.

In chemo-refractory metastatic non-small-cell lung cancer, patients got ipilimumab CTLA-4 blockade together with focal radiation. Sequencing was performed with immunoSEQ multiplex PCR; in TCRdb, only in-frame clones are kept and a portion is missing. The table shows more than 75,000 clones, with roughly 80% occurring only once. Trimming removed 5 bases at V and 8 bases at J, with 13 bases between. The CDR3 loop spans 12 amino acids. Germline V gene data show CDR1 as MDHEN and CDR2 as SYDVKM. This chain connects TRBV28 to TRBJ2-7; D unclear. Sequenced material: peripheral blood, taken from a patient treated with radiotherapy plus ipilimumab. This TCR came from a human donor with non-small cell lung cancer that progressed on radiotherapy plus ipilimumab. The CDR3: CASSRPTVQQYF. The CDR3 DNA is TGTGCCAGCAGTCGACCTACGGTCCAGCAGTACTTC.